One and the same sample provided the 25 T cell receptor beta chains below, sequenced in a study of blood T cell repertoires in COVID-19. The assay was immunoSEQ multiplex PCR, and TCRdb's table has in-frame clones only and misses some. The sample includes 250,000 to 300,000 clones, less than 90% of them seen just once. The sample comprised peripheral blood. All receptors come from a woman between 25 and 40 years old with COVID-19, enrolled during active disease.

The V gene is TRBV2, the J gene TRBJ2-2; unclear D gene. The V gene lost 5 bases and the J gene lost 6 bases, with 4 bases spanning the gap. Germline V gene sequence: CDR1 SNHLY, CDR2 FYNNEI. The CDR3 loop spans 11 amino acids. The CDR3 protein is CASSTAGELFF. Written as DNA, the CDR3 is TGTGCCAGCAGTACGGCCGGGGAGCTGTTTTTT.

The J gene is TRBJ1-5, the V gene TRBV10-3, with 12 bases matching TRBD1. Germline CDR1 reads ENHRY; CDR2 reads SYGVKD. CDR3 length equals 15 residues. V dropped 6 bases and J dropped 6; count of bases not matched to a gene: 6. CDR3 in amino acids: CAISIGTGGGQPQHF. The DNA of the CDR3 is TGTGCCATCAGCATAGGGACAGGGGGCGGTCAGCCCCAGCATTTT.

The chain is built from TRBV4-2 and TRBJ2-1, with 7 bases that match TRBD1. The CDR3 is 15 amino acids. Trimming took 4 bases from V and 8 from J; bases not matched to a gene: 11. Germline loops: CDR1 LGHNA, CDR2 YNFKEQ. CDR3 coding DNA: TGTGCCAGCAGCCTACGCCGCGACAGGGTGCATGAGCAGTTCTTC. Protein: CASSLRRDRVHEQFF.

This clone came up many times. The chain links TRBV6-1 to TRBJ2-7, with D possibly matching TRBD2 (6 bases). V lost 2 bases to trimming and J lost 0 bases, with 11 bases between them. The germline V gene has CDR1 MNHNS and CDR2 SASEGT. The CDR3 is 15 residues long. This CDR3 is CASSESETSSYEQYF. The CDR3 DNA reads as TGTGCCAGCAGTGAAAGTGAGACTAGCTCCTACGAGCAGTACTTC.

The chain joins TRBV11-2 to TRBJ2-7; TRBD2 matches 12 bases. This CDR3 spans 15 amino acids. Germline CDR1 is SGHAT and CDR2 is FQNNGV. V lost 4 bases and J lost 4; bases outside the gene matches: 5. CDR3 bases: TGTGCCAGCAGCTACTCTAGCGGGGGGGTTTACGAGCAGTACTTC. It encodes CASSYSSGGVYEQYF.

The gene calls are TRBV10-3 and TRBJ1-2, with D possibly TRBD1 on 6 matching bases. Trimming took 7 bases from V and 7 from J, leaving 22 bases between them. From germline, CDR1 is ENHRY and CDR2 SYGVKD. This CDR3 region has 15 residues. The CDR3 DNA reads as TGTGCCATCACCTCTGGGGGGGGCGCCTTCTCTGGCTACACCTTC. Residues: CAITSGGGAFSGYTF.

The V and J genes are TRBV5-1 and TRBJ2-3; 11 bases are a match to TRBD2. After removal of 2 bases from V and 5 bases from J, the junction contained 4 bases not matched to a gene. Germline V gene sequence: CDR1 SGHRS, CDR2 YFSETQ. This CDR3 region has 15 residues. In DNA, the CDR3 is TGCGCCAGCAGCTTCGGGCTAGCGGGGGGAGATACGCAGTATTTT. Its translation is CASSFGLAGGDTQYF.

J is TRBJ2-7 and V is TRBV3-1 (or the pseudogene TRBV3-2), with D perhaps TRBD2 (5 bases). Germline-derived CDR1 and CDR2 are LGHDT and YNNKEL (reference sequence). The V end lost 4 bases, the J end lost 0 bases, and 13 bases lay between the germline ends. The CDR3 extends over 15 amino acids. The DNA for the CDR3 is TGTGCCAGCAGCCCGTATACTAGGGCCTCCTACGAGCAGTACTTC. It translates to CASSPYTRASYEQYF.

V gene TRBV6-2 or TRBV6-3 combines with J gene TRBJ2-6; D perhaps matches TRBD1 (5 bases). The CDR3 loop spans 15 amino acids. V shed 5 bases and J shed 2 bases, with 10 bases lying between them. Germline lookup yields CDR1 MNHEY and CDR2 SVGEGT. In DNA form, the CDR3 reads TGTGCCAGCAGTGACCCAGGGACTGGGGCCAACGTCCTGACTTTC. It specifies CASSDPGTGANVLTF.

This clone has a handful of counts. In nucleotides, the CDR3 is TGTGCCAGTACCCAACAGGGGCTTGCTGGAAACACCATATATTTT. Its protein is CASTQQGLAGNTIYF. V gene TRBV19 combines with J gene TRBJ1-3; 7 nucleotides agree with TRBD1. The CDR3 has 15 residues. V lost 7 bases, J lost 2 bases, and 8 bases stayed unmatched. Germline CDR1 reads LNHDA; CDR2 reads SQIVND (reference sequence).

This clone was recorded a few times. The chain employs TRBV2 and TRBJ2-3, with D possibly TRBD2 on 5 matching bases. The ends were cut back, 6 bases at V and 2 bases at J, with 24 bases in the middle. CDR1 and CDR2 from the germline V gene are SNHLY and FYNNEI. CDR3 size: 18 residues. This CDR3 reads CASRGWRSWTTNTDTQYF. CDR3 DNA: TGTGCCAGCAGGGGGTGGAGGTCCTGGACCACTAACACAGATACGCAGTATTTT.

The J gene is TRBJ2-5, the V gene TRBV19; 12 positions match TRBD2. The germline V gene encodes CDR1 LNHDA and CDR2 SQIVND (reference sequence). V lost 4 bases, J lost 4 bases, and 16 bases stayed unmatched. The CDR3 sequence is 19 residues long. CDR3 residues: CASSRRGLAGLPSGETQYF. The CDR3 DNA is TGTGCCAGTAGTAGGAGGGGACTAGCGGGCCTCCCGTCTGGAGAGACCCAGTACTTC.

This clone was seen once. The chain employs TRBV4-1 and TRBJ2-3, with TRBD2 as a possible D gene (5 bases). Germline assignment: CDR1 MGHRA and CDR2 YSYEKL. V gave up 1 base and J gave up 6 bases, with 14 bases separating them. The CDR3 spans 15 residues. CDR3 amino acids: CASSQVPTSSDTQYF. CDR3 in DNA: TGCGCCAGCAGCCAAGTCCCCACTAGTTCCGATACGCAGTATTTT.

The DNA of the CDR3 is TGTGCCAGCAGCTTGTACAGCAATGAGCAGTTCTTC. Its protein is CASSLYSNEQFF. This chain links TRBV5-4 with TRBJ2-1; no definite D call. This CDR3 has 12 residues. CDR1 is SGHNT and CDR2 is YYREEE in the germline V gene (reference sequence). Trimming took off 1 base at V and 6 bases at J, with 5 bases between the two ends.

This clone came up once. The chain is built from TRBV2 and TRBJ2-7; D is possibly TRBD2 (6 bases). Trimming stripped 6 bases from V and 3 bases from J, with 12 bases between. Germline V CDR1 and CDR2: SNHLY, FYNNEI. The CDR3 covers 13 residues. This CDR3 reads CASRGRTYYEQYF. The CDR3 nucleotides read TGTGCCAGCAGGGGGAGGACCTACTACGAGCAGTACTTC.

This clone was seen a single time. V and J are TRBV7-9 and TRBJ2-3, with no clear D. The ends were cut back, 4 bases at V and 1 base at J, with 12 bases in the middle. The CDR3 length is 15 residues. Germline CDR1 is SEHNR and CDR2 is FQNEAQ (reference sequence). CDR3 amino acids: CASSSIEAGTDTQYF. CDR3 nucleotide sequence: TGTGCCAGCAGCTCGATCGAAGCTGGCACAGATACGCAGTATTTT.

The chain combines TRBV18 with TRBJ2-1; 12 bases map to TRBD2. CDR1 and CDR2 from the germline V gene are KGHSH and LQKENI. V trimming: 3 bases; J trimming: 8 bases; junction bases outside the gene matches: 8. The CDR3 covers 16 residues. CDR3 sequence reads: CASSPPGSSGGDEQFF. The CDR3 DNA reads as TGTGCCAGCTCACCCCCCGGGTCTAGCGGGGGGGATGAGCAGTTCTTC.

The V call is TRBV12-3 or TRBV12-4, the J call TRBJ2-5; the D gene is possibly TRBD1 (6 bases). With 7 bases removed from V and 5 bases from J, the gap between germline ends came to 14 bases. The CDR3 has 13 residues. The CDR3 coding sequence is TGTGCCAGCACCCCCAGGGGCCGGGAGACCCAGTACTTC. Amino acids: CASTPRGRETQYF.

The CDR3 spells CASKRRDRVVETQYF. For the CDR3, the DNA is TGTGCCAGTAAAAGAAGGGACAGGGTCGTCGAGACCCAGTACTTC. The gene calls are TRBV19 and TRBJ2-5, with TRBD1 matching 9 bases. V dropped 7 bases and J dropped 5; count of bases not matched to a gene: 11. The CDR3 sequence is 15 residues long. Germline-derived CDR1 and CDR2 are LNHDA and SQIVND (reference sequence).

The chain links TRBV28 to TRBJ2-7; D remains unclear. Trimming left V 5 bases short and J 0 bases short, with 11 bases between. This CDR3 comprises 14 residues. Looked up from germline, CDR1 is MDHEN and CDR2 is SYDVKM. CDR3: CASSPPKLSYEQYF. The CDR3 bases are TGTGCCAGCAGTCCCCCAAAGCTCTCCTACGAGCAGTACTTC.

The genes are TRBV6-1 and TRBJ2-5, with 8 bases fitting TRBD2. The V gene end was trimmed by 3 bases and the J gene end by 7 bases; junction bases not matched to a gene: 7. The CDR3 runs to 14 residues. CDR1 MNHNS and CDR2 SASEGT come from the germline V gene. The CDR3 loop reads CASSEGSGDGTQYF. CDR3 in DNA: TGTGCCAGCAGTGAGGGTAGCGGGGACGGGACCCAGTACTTC.

The rearrangement joins TRBV24-1 to TRBJ2-7; 8 bases align to TRBD1. Germline V CDR1 and CDR2: KGHDR, SFDVKD. The CDR3 spans 15 residues. After removal of 3 bases from V and 1 base from J, the junction contained 4 bases not matched to a gene. The CDR3 reads CATSDPRDRSYEQYF. As DNA, the CDR3 is TGTGCCACCAGTGATCCACGGGACAGGTCCTACGAGCAGTACTTC.

This clone was counted a single time. The chain recombines TRBV5-1 with TRBJ2-1; 8 bases are shared with TRBD1. CDR3 length: 18 amino acids. CDR1 is SGHRS and CDR2 is YFSETQ in the germline V gene. With 0 bases clipped from V and 5 bases from J, the junction kept 13 bases outside the gene matches. CDR3 in DNA: TGCGCCAGCAGCTTGGCCAACGGCAGGGGGCGCAGGGACAATGAGCAGTTCTTC. This codes for CASSLANGRGRRDNEQFF.

V gene TRBV20-1 combines with J gene TRBJ1-2, with 7 bases that match TRBD1. The CDR3 spans 14 residues. With V trimmed by 3 bases and J by 1 base, 5 bases remained unmatched. CDR1 DFQATT and CDR2 SNEGSKA come from the germline V gene (reference sequence). The CDR3 loop reads CSASGQVVNYGYTF. The CDR3 region has the DNA TGCAGTGCTAGTGGACAGGTGGTTAACTATGGCTACACCTTC.

This rearrangement joins TRBV2 to TRBJ1-1; a possible D gene is TRBD1 (6 bases). Deletions cut 4 bases from V and 6 bases from J, with 9 bases between. Germline V gives CDR1 SNHLY, CDR2 FYNNEI. The CDR3 has 12 residues. CDR3 coding DNA: TGTGCCAGCAGTGGAGGGGGACCTGAAGCTTTCTTT. Encoded protein: CASSGGGPEAFF.